A single TCR beta chain is shown here with its context. Its antigen is unknown. This entry is derived from a study of identifying expanded T cells in peripheral blood. The CDR3 totals 15 residues. The V and J ends lost 1 base and 6 bases, in that order; junction bases with no gene match: 3. The V gene's germline CDR1 is MGHRA and CDR2 YSYEKL. Sequencing used immunoSEQ multiplex PCR; TCRdb keeps in-frame clones, though not all of them. The data show fewer than 80,000 clones, under 85% seen once. The study's findings and limits: Approximately 2-week clone count variance significantly increased as total template count grew. Technical replicates showed approximately 1.2 changed clones; approximately 2 weeks around 15; four weeks 19.

Collection occurred without any documented infections or immune events in donors. The receptor comes from a person aged 18-70 years in good health. The sample taken for sequencing was blood. This chain joins TRBV4-1 and TRBJ2-3; 11 nucleotides match TRBD2. The CDR3 DNA reads TGCGCCAGCAGCCAAGGGACTAGCGGGTGGGATACGCAGTATTTT. This sequence encodes CASSQGTSGWDTQYF.